This TCR beta chain was retrieved from a study of CD8+ T cells in alopecia areata. Study background: A 6-month off-drug phase came after tofacitinib, which had lasted 6 to 18 months.

Trimming removed 3 bases at V and 4 bases at J, with 19 bases between. Germline assignment: CDR1 SGHTA and CDR2 FQGNSA. The CDR3 spans 16 residues. About this clone itself: Its cognate antigen is unknown.

The sequencing template was cDNA reverse transcribed from extracted RNA. The repertoire was sequenced with immunoSEQ multiplex PCR; TCRdb's copy has only in-frame clones and lacks some. The repertoire holds 150,000 or so clones, with around 86% as singletons. Study outcomes and limitations: An increase in clonality over normal scalp was evident in lesional scalp, especially alopecia totalis/universalis. Patients showed less clear TCR sequence sharing than mice, possibly partly because of HLA diversity.

Here the sequenced sample was CD8+ T cells sorted from blood, taken at week 0. The rearrangement uses TRBV7-2 and TRBJ2-7; D not resolved. This TCR derives from a human donor with alopecia areata. The CDR3 here is CASSFALRTLLYEQYF. The CDR3 region has the DNA TGTGCCAGCAGCTTCGCTCTTAGGACGTTACTTTACGAGCAGTACTTC.